The 30 T cell receptor beta chains below all came from one sample that was sequenced in a study of blood T cell repertoires in COVID-19. TCRdb's table, derived via immunoSEQ multiplex PCR, lists solely in-frame clones and lacks some. The repertoire holds about 270,000 clones, around 89% seen once, with 3% in the top ten. Sample: PBMCs or T cells enriched from blood (not recorded which). These receptors were taken from a woman between 45 and 60 years old who had recovered from COVID-19.

The chain carries TRBV10-3 and TRBJ2-7; TRBD1 matches at 7 bases. Germline loops: CDR1 ENHRY, CDR2 SYGVKD. The CDR3 is 14 residues long. V was clipped by 0 bases and J by 7 bases; unmatched bases: 6. CDR3: CAISESTTGWEQYF. CDR3 sequence (DNA): TGTGCCATCAGTGAGTCGACGACAGGGTGGGAGCAGTACTTC.

The chain employs TRBV28 and TRBJ1-6, with 7 bases aligning to TRBD1. There are 15 residues in the CDR3. Germline CDR1 reads MDHEN; CDR2 reads SYDVKM. The trim removed 4 bases at V and 6 bases at J, leaving 6 bases unmatched. In nucleotides, the CDR3 is TGTGCCAGCAGTTCAACTGGGACAGCTAATTCACCCCTCCACTTT. It encodes CASSSTGTANSPLHF.

V is TRBV5-4 and J is TRBJ1-4; D possibly corresponds to TRBD1 (6 bases). V lost 3 bases and J lost 6, with 15 bases in between. Germline assignment: CDR1 SGHNT and CDR2 YYREEE (reference sequence). This CDR3 comprises 15 residues. The CDR3 spells CASSSRLEGDEKLFF. In nucleotides, the CDR3 is TGTGCCAGCAGCTCGCGCCTTGAGGGGGATGAAAAACTGTTTTTT.

The chain carries TRBV30 and TRBJ2-7, with D perhaps matching TRBD2 (5 bases). This CDR3 has 12 residues. Germline V gene lookup returns CDR1 GTSNPN and CDR2 SVGIG (reference sequence). The V end was cut by 5 bases, the J end by 2 bases, with 10 bases between. CDR3 nucleotides: TGTGCCTGGGGACTTAGTACCTACGAGCAGTACTTC. Amino acid sequence: CAWGLSTYEQYF.

V and J are TRBV30 and TRBJ1-2; 7 bases are shared with TRBD1. Germline V gene data show CDR1 as GTSNPN and CDR2 as SVGIG (reference sequence). This CDR3 has 12 amino acids. The V and J ends lost 5 bases and 1 base, in that order; junction bases with no gene match: 1. The CDR3 here is CAWDRDNYGYTF. CDR3 DNA sequence: TGTGCCTGGGACAGGGATAACTATGGCTACACCTTC.

In nucleotides, the CDR3 is TGCAGTGCTAGTCAAAGGGACAGGCGAAACTATGGCTACACCTTC. This codes for CSASQRDRRNYGYTF. The chain links TRBV20-1 to TRBJ1-2; 8 bases match TRBD1. The ends lost 3 bases at V and 2 bases at J; junction bases unmatched: 8. The germline gives CDR1 DFQATT, CDR2 SNEGSKA (reference sequence). The length of the CDR3 is 15 residues.

V and J are TRBV28 and TRBJ2-1; the match to TRBD2 covers 7 bases. The CDR3 contains 16 residues. After removal of 3 bases from V and 3 bases from J, the junction contained 8 bases not matched to a gene. Germline lookup yields CDR1 MDHEN and CDR2 SYDVKM. CDR3 in amino acids: CASSFHFSSGYNEQFF. CDR3 DNA: TGTGCCAGCAGTTTTCATTTTTCTAGCGGCTACAATGAGCAGTTCTTC.

For this clone: In the same sample, other DNA sequences code for this CDR3. The chain couples TRBV7-9 to TRBJ1-6, with 7 bases fitting TRBD1. V shed 0 bases, J shed 5 bases, and the junction held 1 base outside the gene matches. Germline V lookup: CDR1 SEHNR, CDR2 FQNEAQ (reference sequence). This CDR3 is built from 15 residues. CDR3 protein: CASSLAGTDNSPLHF. In DNA, the CDR3 is TGTGCCAGCAGCTTAGCAGGGACAGATAATTCACCCCTCCACTTT.

The J gene is TRBJ2-2, the V gene TRBV21-1; the table's D call of TRBD1 was not tested on the DNA. TRBV21-1 is shown as a pseudogene. The CDR3 length is 16 residues. The CDR3 nucleotides are TGTGCCAGCAGCGGGCGACAGGGGGAGAACACCGGGGAGCTGTTTTTT. This gives the protein CASSGRQGENTGELFF.

This sequence joins TRBV11-3 and TRBJ2-5, with a tentative D call TRBD2 (7 bases). The germline V gene has CDR1 SGHNT and CDR2 YENEEA. This CDR3 contains 15 residues. V was trimmed by 6 bases and J by 4 bases, leaving 18 bases between them. The CDR3 DNA reads TGTGCCAGCAGTGGGGGGGCGGCTGGTCGAGAGACCCAGTACTTC. It translates to CASSGGAAGRETQYF.

The chain is built from TRBV18 and TRBJ1-2, with TRBD1 as a possible D gene (6 bases). This CDR3 contains 12 residues. Per germline, CDR1 KGHSH and CDR2 LQKENI. V shed 5 bases and J shed 8 bases, with 12 bases lying between them. The DNA of the CDR3 is TGTGCCAGCTCAACTACAGGGAGCGGCTACACCTTC. This codes for CASSTTGSGYTF.

The V and J genes are TRBV5-4 and TRBJ1-1; the D gene is possibly TRBD1 (5 bases). Between the trimmed V and J ends, which lost 4 bases and 4 bases, there was a span of 11 bases. This CDR3 region has 13 residues. CDR1 SGHNT and CDR2 YYREEE come from the germline V gene (reference sequence). CDR3 sequence reads: CASSPRGFTEAFF. CDR3 nucleotides: TGTGCCAGCAGCCCACGGGGGTTCACTGAAGCTTTCTTT.

The genes are TRBV6-5 and TRBJ2-1; 7 bases map to TRBD2. Per the germline V gene, CDR1 is MNHEY and CDR2 is SVGAGI. Trimming took 5 bases from V and 7 from J; bases not matched to a gene: 11. The CDR3 is 15 amino acids. CDR3 region: CASSPPAGARNEQFF. CDR3 bases: TGTGCCAGCAGTCCGCCCGCGGGAGCTCGGAATGAGCAGTTCTTC.

The V call is TRBV2, the J call TRBJ1-2; possibly TRBD1 for D (6 bases). V lost 4 bases, J lost 5 bases, and 8 bases lay in between. CDR1 SNHLY and CDR2 FYNNEI come from the germline V gene. This CDR3 region has 12 residues. The CDR3 bases are TGTGCCAGCAGTGGACAGGCATATGGCTACACCTTC. It codes for CASSGQAYGYTF. The full variable domain, rest sourced from reference TRBV2 and TRBJ1-2, is EPEVTQTPSHQVTQMGQEVILRCVPISNHLYFYWYRQILGQKVEFLVSFYNNEISEKSEIFDDQFSVERPDGSNFTLKIRSTKLEDSAMYFCASSGQAYGYTFGSGTRLTVV.

The DNA of the CDR3 is TGCGCCAGCAGCTTGGGACTAGCGGGAGCAGATACGCAGTATTTT. Its protein product is CASSLGLAGADTQYF. V and J are TRBV5-1 and TRBJ2-3, with 12 bases fitting TRBD2. The CDR3 spans 15 residues. The J segment lost 4 bases and the V segment lost 0 bases, leaving 0 bases of the junction unmatched. CDR1 is SGHRS, CDR2 YFSETQ, per germline. Combining the CDR3 with reference TRBV5-1 and TRBJ2-3 gives the whole variable domain KAGVTQTPRYLIKTRGQQVTLSCSPISGHRSVSWYQQTPGQGLQFLFEYFSETQRNKGNFPGRFSGRQFSNSRSEMNVSTLELGDSALYLCASSLGLAGADTQYFGPGTRLTVL.

This sequence joins TRBV6-5 and TRBJ2-3; TRBD1 agrees at 8 bases. This CDR3 region has 15 residues. V lost 7 bases, J lost 1 base, and 7 bases stayed unmatched. Germline lookup yields CDR1 MNHEY and CDR2 SVGAGI. DNA for the CDR3: TGTGCCAGCATGGCAGGGGGCGCGGGCACAGATACGCAGTATTTT. It codes for CASMAGGAGTDTQYF.

V and J are TRBV27 and TRBJ2-7; 8 nucleotides agree with TRBD1. The CDR3 runs 16 residues. CDR1 MNHEY and CDR2 SMNVEV come from the germline V gene (reference sequence). The V gene end was trimmed by 6 bases and the J gene end by 2 bases; junction bases not matched to a gene: 12. The CDR3 DNA follows: TGTGCCAGCAGCCTAACCGGACAGGGAATTCCCTACGAGCAGTACTTC. Translation gives CASSLTGQGIPYEQYF.

This clone was seen only a few times. V usage is TRBV3-1 (or the pseudogene TRBV3-2) and J usage is TRBJ2-6, with 8 positions matching TRBD1. From germline, CDR1 is LGHDT and CDR2 YNNKEL (reference sequence). CDR3 length: 18 amino acids. V dropped 4 bases and J dropped 0; count of bases not matched to a gene: 8. CDR3 in amino acids: CASSLKAGGFSGANVLTF. The CDR3 DNA is TGTGCCAGCAGCCTTAAAGCAGGGGGCTTCTCTGGGGCCAACGTCCTGACTTTC.

V and J are TRBV10-1 and TRBJ1-3; 7 nucleotides align to TRBD1. Trimming removed 4 bases from V and 0 bases from J; junction bases left unmatched: 6. Germline CDR1 reads WNHNN; CDR2 reads SYGVQD (reference sequence). The CDR3 runs 16 residues. CDR3 amino acids: CASSGTGRISGNTIYF. CDR3 in DNA: TGCGCCAGCAGTGGGACAGGACGAATCTCTGGAAACACCATATATTTT.

The chain couples TRBV30 to TRBJ1-2, with D perhaps matching TRBD1 (5 bases). The ends were cut back, 2 bases at V and 7 bases at J, with 11 bases in the middle. Germline loops: CDR1 GTSNPN, CDR2 SVGIG (reference sequence). The length of the CDR3 is 12 residues. CDR3 amino acids: CAWSRTRGGYTF. CDR3 DNA: TGTGCCTGGAGTCGGACACGAGGTGGCTACACCTTC.

The chain couples TRBV7-2 to TRBJ2-5, with D perhaps matching TRBD1 (7 bases). CDR1 and CDR2 (germline): SGHTA, FQGNSA. Trimming took 5 bases from V and 5 from J, leaving 21 bases between them. This CDR3 comprises 16 residues. CDR3 amino acids: CASSPPRQGGSETQYF. CDR3 DNA sequence: TGTGCCAGCAGCCCCCCCCGACAGGGAGGATCGGAGACCCAGTACTTC.

The J gene is TRBJ2-5, the V gene TRBV7-3; 13 bases align to TRBD2. V shed 2 bases, J shed 5 bases, and the junction held 11 bases outside the gene matches. The CDR3 runs to 18 residues. CDR1 is SGHTA and CDR2 is FQGTGA in the germline V gene. The CDR3: CASSLGAGTSGIGETQYF. In DNA form, the CDR3 reads TGTGCCAGCAGCTTAGGGGCCGGGACTAGCGGGATTGGGGAGACCCAGTACTTC.

The chain joins TRBV28 to TRBJ1-4; D possibly corresponds to TRBD1 (5 bases). The V end lost 2 bases, the J end lost 7 bases, and 20 bases lay between the germline ends. The germline V gene has CDR1 MDHEN and CDR2 SYDVKM. The CDR3 totals 17 residues. In nucleotides, the CDR3 is TGTGCCAGCAGTTTAAAGTTTGGGGGAGGGGCTACTGAAAAACTGTTTTTT. Amino acid sequence: CASSLKFGGGATEKLFF.

This clone was seen more than once but under ten times. V and J are TRBV7-2 and TRBJ2-3; D is perhaps TRBD2 (5 bases). V was clipped by 2 bases and J by 6 bases, with 9 bases between them. The germline V gene has CDR1 SGHTA and CDR2 FQGNSA. The CDR3 has 13 residues. The CDR3 bases are TGTGCCAGCAGCTTAATGAGGAGGGATACGCAGTATTTT. Its protein is CASSLMRRDTQYF.

The chain uses TRBV28 and TRBJ1-6, with D possibly matching TRBD1 (5 bases). The CDR3 is 14 amino acids. V lost 8 bases, J lost 5 bases, and 13 bases lay in between. Germline loops: CDR1 MDHEN, CDR2 SYDVKM. The CDR3 region is CASLRTPHNSPLHF. The CDR3 nucleotides are TGTGCCAGCCTTAGGACACCCCATAATTCACCCCTCCACTTT.

This rearrangement joins TRBV24-1 to TRBJ2-1; perhaps TRBD2 as D (6 bases). CDR1 is KGHDR, CDR2 SFDVKD, per germline. This CDR3 contains 17 residues. The V gene lost 1 base and the J gene lost 4 bases, with 16 bases spanning the gap. CDR3 loop: CATSDFHPGLLYNEQFF. CDR3 sequence (DNA): TGTGCCACCAGTGATTTTCACCCGGGACTGCTATACAATGAGCAGTTCTTC.

The J gene is TRBJ2-3, the V gene TRBV7-2, with TRBD2 matching over 8 bases. Germline CDR1 is SGHTA and CDR2 is FQGNSA. This CDR3 is 16 amino acids long. V was pared by 5 bases and J by 4 bases, with 11 bases of the junction left unmatched. Here the CDR3 DNA reads TGTGCCAGCAGCCCCGCCGGCGGGAGGATCTCAGATACGCAGTATTTT. Protein sequence: CASSPAGGRISDTQYF.

The chain joins TRBV29-1 to TRBJ2-1; 9 nucleotides agree with TRBD1. The CDR3 sequence is 13 residues long. The J segment lost 7 bases and the V segment lost 7 bases, leaving 8 bases of the junction unmatched. CDR1 is SQVTM, CDR2 ANQGSEA, per germline. CDR3 sequence: CSAPGTGWNEQFF. The CDR3 DNA is TGCAGCGCACCCGGGACAGGGTGGAATGAGCAGTTCTTC.

This clone was seen only once. The V and J genes are TRBV6-2 or TRBV6-3 and TRBJ1-1; the D is unclear. The CDR3 has 12 amino acids. V dropped 5 bases and J dropped 1 base, with 5 bases sitting between them. Germline loops: CDR1 MNHEY, CDR2 SVGEGT. The CDR3 loop reads CASSHTNTEAFF. In nucleotides, the CDR3 is TGTGCCAGCAGTCACACGAACACTGAAGCTTTCTTT.

The V and J genes are TRBV28 and TRBJ1-5; TRBD1 matches 7 bases. CDR3 length equals 15 residues. J lost 6 bases, V lost 7 bases, and 12 bases had no gene match. Per the germline V gene, CDR1 is MDHEN and CDR2 is SYDVKM. CDR3 sequence: CASTKIQGSGQPQHF. The CDR3 DNA sequence: TGTGCCAGCACCAAGATACAGGGGTCTGGTCAGCCCCAGCATTTT.